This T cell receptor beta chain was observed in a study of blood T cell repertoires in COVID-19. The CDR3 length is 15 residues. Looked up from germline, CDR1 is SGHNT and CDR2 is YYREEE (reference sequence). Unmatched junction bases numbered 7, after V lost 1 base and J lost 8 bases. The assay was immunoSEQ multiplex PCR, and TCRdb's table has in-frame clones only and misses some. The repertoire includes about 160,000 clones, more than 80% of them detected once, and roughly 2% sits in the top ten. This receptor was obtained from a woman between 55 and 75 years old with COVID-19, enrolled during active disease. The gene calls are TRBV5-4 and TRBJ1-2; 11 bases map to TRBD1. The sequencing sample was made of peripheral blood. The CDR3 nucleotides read TGTGCCAGCAGCTTGAGGGACAGGGGGGGCTACGGCTACACCTTC. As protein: CASSLRDRGGYGYTF.